The T cell receptor (beta chain) under discussion was sequenced for a study of blood T cell repertoires in COVID-19. Turning to the study itself: Collection of acute and convalescent COVID-19 samples took place in the United States, Italy and Spain. In each case, the material was cDNA or gDNA derived from T cells, B-cell-depleted T cells, or PBMCs.

This clone was observed once. Here immunoSEQ multiplex PCR was the method, and the copy in TCRdb shows in-frame clones only, minus some. The profile shows over 200,000 clones, more than 85% of them singletons. Germline lookup yields CDR1 MDHEN and CDR2 SYDVKM. The CDR3 is 15 residues long. V gave up 6 bases and J gave up 3 bases, with 18 bases separating them. This TCR was sampled from a man aged 40-49 years with active or convalescent COVID-19. The sequenced sample consisted of peripheral blood. The chain combines TRBV28 with TRBJ2-7; tentative D call: TRBD2 (6 bases). The CDR3 sequence is CASRTDGGRNYEQYF. The CDR3 DNA follows: TGTGCCAGCAGAACGGACGGGGGTCGGAACTACGAGCAGTACTTC.